This T cell receptor (beta chain) was observed in a study of blood T cell repertoires in COVID-19. This clone has just one count. The CDR3 does not end in the conserved phenylalanine or tryptophan, so this is likely a read error. The DNA is left out, because the CDR3 cannot be placed on it with certainty; the CDR3 is given as TCRdb lists it. Sequencing used immunoSEQ multiplex PCR; TCRdb keeps in-frame clones, though not all of them. Here the sample spans some 190,000 clones, 70% to 90% being singletons. The TCR comes from a man aged 60 to 69 with acute or convalescent COVID-19. Source material: peripheral blood.

The CDR3 is CASRTPPP. The rearrangement joins TRBV6-4 to TRBJ1-2; the table calls TRBD1, which could not be checked here. The CDR3 extends over 8 residues, inclusive of both ends. Germline V CDR1 and CDR2: MRHNA, SNTAGT.